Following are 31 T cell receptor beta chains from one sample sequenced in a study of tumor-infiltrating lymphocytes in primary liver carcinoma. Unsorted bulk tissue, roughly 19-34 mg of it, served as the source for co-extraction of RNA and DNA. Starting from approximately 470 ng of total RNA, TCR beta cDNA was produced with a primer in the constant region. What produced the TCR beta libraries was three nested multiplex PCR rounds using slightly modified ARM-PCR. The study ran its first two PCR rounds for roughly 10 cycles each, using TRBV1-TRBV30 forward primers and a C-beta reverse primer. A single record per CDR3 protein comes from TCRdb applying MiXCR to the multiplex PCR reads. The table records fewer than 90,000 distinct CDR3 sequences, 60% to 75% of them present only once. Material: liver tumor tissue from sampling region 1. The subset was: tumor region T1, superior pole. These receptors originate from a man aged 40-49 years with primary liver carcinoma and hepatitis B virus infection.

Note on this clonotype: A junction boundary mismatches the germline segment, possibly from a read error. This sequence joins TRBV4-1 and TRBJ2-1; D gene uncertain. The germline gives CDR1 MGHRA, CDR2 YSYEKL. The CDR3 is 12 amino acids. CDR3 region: CVSSQARTEQFF. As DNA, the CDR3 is TGCGTCAGCAGCCAAGCAAGAACCGAGCAGTTCTTC.

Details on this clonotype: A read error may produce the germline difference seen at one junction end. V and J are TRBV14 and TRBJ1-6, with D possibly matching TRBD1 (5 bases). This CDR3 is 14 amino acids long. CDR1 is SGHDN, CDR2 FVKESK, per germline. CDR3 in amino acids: CVSSLWGGNSPLHF. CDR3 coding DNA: TGTGTCAGCAGTCTGTGGGGGGGTAATTCACCCCTCCACTTT.

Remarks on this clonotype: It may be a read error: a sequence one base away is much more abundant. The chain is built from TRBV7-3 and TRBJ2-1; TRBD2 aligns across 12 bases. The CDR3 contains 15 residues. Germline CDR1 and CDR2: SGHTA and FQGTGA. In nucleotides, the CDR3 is TGTGCCAGCAGCTCCGGACTAGCGGGGAACAATAAGCAGTTCTTC. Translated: CASSSGLAGNNKQFF.

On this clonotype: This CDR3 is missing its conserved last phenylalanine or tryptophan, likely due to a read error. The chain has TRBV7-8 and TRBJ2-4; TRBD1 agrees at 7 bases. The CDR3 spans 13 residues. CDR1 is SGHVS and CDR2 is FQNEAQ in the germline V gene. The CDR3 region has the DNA TGTGTCAGCAGCTTAGGACAGGAGGACATTCAGTACCTC. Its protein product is CVSSLGQEDIQYL.

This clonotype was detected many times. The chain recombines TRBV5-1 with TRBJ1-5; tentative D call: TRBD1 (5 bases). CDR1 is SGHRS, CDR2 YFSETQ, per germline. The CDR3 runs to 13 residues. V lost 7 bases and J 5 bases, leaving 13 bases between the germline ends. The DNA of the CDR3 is TGCGCCAGCTCCGGGACTCCTGATCAGCCCCAGCATTTT. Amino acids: CASSGTPDQPQHF.

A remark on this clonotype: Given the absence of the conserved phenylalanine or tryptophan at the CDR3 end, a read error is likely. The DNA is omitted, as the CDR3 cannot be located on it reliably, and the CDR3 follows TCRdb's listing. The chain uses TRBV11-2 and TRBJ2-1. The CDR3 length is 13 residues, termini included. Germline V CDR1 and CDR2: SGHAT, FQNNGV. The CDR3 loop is CASSFSGYNEEFL.

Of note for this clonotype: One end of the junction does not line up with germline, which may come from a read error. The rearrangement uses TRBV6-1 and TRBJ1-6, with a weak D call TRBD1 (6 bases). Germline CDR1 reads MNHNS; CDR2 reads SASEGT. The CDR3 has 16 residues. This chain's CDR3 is CASNEQGSPDNSPLLF. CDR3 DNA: TGTGCCAGCAATGAACAGGGATCTCCTGATAATTCACCCCTCCTCTTT.

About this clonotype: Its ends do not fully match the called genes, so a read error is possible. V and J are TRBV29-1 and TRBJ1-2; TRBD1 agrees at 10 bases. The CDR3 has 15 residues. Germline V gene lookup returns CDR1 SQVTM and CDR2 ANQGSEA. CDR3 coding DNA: TGCAGCGCCGGGGACAGGGGAGACCTGAACTATGGTTACACCTTC. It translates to CSAGDRGDLNYGYTF.

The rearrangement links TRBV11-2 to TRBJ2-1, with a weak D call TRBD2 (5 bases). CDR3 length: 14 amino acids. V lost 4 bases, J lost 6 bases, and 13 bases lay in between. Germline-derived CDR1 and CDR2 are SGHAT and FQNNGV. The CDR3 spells CASSSVLAINEQFF. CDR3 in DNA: TGTGCCAGCAGCTCGGTATTAGCGATCAATGAGCAGTTCTTC.

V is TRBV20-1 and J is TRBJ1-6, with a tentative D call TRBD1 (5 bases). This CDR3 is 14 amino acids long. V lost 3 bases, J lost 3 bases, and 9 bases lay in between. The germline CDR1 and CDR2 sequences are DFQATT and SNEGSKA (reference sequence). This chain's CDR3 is CSARQGNYNSPLHF. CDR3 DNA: TGCAGTGCTAGGCAGGGAAACTATAATTCACCCCTCCACTTT.

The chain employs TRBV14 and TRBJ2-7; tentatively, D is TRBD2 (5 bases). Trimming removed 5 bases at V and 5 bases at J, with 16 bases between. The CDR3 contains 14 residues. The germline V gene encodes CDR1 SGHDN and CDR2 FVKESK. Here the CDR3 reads CASSVSSRSDEQYF. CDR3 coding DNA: TGTGCCAGCAGCGTCTCTAGCAGGAGCGACGAGCAGTACTTC.

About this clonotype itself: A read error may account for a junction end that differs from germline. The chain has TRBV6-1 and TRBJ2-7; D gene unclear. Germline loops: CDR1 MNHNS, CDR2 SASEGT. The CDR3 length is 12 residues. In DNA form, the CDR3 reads TGTGCCAGCAGTGAAATCGGGCTCGAGCAGTGCTTC. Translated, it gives CASSEIGLEQCF.

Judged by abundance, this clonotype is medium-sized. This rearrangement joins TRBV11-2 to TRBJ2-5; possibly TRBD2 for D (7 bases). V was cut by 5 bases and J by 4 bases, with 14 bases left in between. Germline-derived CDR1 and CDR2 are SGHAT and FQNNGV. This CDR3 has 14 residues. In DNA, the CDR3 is TGTGCCAGCAGCCCAACGGGGGGCAGAGAGACCCAGTACTTC. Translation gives CASSPTGGRETQYF.

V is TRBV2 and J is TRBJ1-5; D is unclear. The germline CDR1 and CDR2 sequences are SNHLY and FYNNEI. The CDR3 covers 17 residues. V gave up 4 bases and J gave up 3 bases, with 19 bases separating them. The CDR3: CASSGALQVWDNQPQHF. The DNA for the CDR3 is TGTGCCAGCAGTGGAGCGCTTCAGGTGTGGGACAATCAGCCCCAGCATTTT.

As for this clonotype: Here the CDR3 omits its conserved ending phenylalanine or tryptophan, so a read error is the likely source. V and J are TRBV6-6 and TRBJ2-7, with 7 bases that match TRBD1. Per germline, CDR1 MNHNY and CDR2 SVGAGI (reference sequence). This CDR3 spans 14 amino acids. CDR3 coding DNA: TGTGCCAGTAGTTACGACGCAGGGGGTATCGAGCAGTACTCC. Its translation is CASSYDAGGIEQYS.

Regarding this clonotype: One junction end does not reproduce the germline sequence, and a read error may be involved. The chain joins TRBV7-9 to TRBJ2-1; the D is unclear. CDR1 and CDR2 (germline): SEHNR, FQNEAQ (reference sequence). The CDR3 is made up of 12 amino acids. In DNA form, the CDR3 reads TGTGACAGCCAACAACGGTCTGAGGTGAAATTCTTC. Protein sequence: CDSQQRSEVKFF.

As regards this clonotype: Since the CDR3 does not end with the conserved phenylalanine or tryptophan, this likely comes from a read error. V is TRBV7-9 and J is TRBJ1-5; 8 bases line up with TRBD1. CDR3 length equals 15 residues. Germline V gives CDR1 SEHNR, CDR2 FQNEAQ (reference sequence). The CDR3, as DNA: TGTGCCAGCAACTTAGGTCCAGGGGGCGGTCAGCCCCAGCATTTG. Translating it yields CASNLGPGGGQPQHL.

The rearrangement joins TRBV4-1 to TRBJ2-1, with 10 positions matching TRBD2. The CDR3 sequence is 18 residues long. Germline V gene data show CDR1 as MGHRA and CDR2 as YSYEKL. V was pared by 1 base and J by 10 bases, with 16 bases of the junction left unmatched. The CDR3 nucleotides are TGCGCCAGCAGCCAAGTAGCAGCTAGCGGGAGCCTCTGTAACGAGCAGTTCTTC. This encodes CASSQVAASGSLCNEQFF.

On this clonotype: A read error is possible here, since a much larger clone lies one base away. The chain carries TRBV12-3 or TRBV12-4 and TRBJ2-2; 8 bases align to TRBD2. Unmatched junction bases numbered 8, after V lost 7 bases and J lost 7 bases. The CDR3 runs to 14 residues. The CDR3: CASTGGRFGGELFF. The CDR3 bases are TGTGCCAGCACAGGCGGGAGGTTCGGCGGGGAGCTGTTTTTT.

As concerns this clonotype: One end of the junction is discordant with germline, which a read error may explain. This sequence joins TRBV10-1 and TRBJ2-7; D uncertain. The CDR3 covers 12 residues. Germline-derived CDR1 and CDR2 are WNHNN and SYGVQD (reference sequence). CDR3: CASSDSSYGQYF. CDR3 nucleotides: TGCGCCAGCAGTGATTCATCCTACGGGCAGTACTTC.

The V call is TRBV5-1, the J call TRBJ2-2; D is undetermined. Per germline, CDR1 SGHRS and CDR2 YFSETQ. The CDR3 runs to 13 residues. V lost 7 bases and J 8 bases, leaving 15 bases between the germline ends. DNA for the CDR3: TGCGCCAGCTTTCAGGAGAGCATAGGGGAGCTGTTTTTT. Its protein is CASFQESIGELFF.

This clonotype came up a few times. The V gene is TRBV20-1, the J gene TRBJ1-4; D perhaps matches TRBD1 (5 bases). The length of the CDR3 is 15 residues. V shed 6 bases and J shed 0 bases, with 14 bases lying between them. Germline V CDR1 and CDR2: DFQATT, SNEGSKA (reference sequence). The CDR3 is CSAARQGATNEKLFF. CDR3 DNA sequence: TGCAGTGCGGCCAGGCAGGGAGCAACTAATGAAAAACTGTTTTTT.

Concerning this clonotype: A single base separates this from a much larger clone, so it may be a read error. The CDR3 nucleotides are TGTGCCAGCAGCCCCGGGTCAGGGGTTAGCTATGGCTACACCTTC. This sequence encodes CASSPGSGVSYGYTF. The chain is built from TRBV7-9 and TRBJ1-2, with D perhaps TRBD1 (6 bases). This CDR3 has 15 amino acids. V lost 5 bases and J 4 bases, leaving 17 bases between the germline ends. The germline gives CDR1 SEHNR, CDR2 FQNEAQ (reference sequence).

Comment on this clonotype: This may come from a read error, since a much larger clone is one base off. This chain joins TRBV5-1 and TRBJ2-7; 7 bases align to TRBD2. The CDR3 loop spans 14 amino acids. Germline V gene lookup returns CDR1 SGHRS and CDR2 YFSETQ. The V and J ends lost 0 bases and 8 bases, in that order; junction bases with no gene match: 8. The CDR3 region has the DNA TGCGCCAGCAGCTTGGATCCGGGAGGTCCCAAGCAGTACTTC. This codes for CASSLDPGGPKQYF.

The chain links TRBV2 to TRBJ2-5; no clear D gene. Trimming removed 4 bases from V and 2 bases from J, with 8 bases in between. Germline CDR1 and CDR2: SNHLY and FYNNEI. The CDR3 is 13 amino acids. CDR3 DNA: TGTGCCAGCAGTGTGACGAGTCAAGAGACCCAGTACTTC. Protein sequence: CASSVTSQETQYF.

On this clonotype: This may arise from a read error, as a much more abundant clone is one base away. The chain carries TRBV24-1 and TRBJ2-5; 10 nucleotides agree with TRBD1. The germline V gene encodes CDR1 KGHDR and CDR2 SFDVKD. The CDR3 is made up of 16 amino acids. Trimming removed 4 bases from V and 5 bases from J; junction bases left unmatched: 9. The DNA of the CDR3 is TGTGCCACCAGTGAATCCGGGACAGGGGCAGGGGAGACCCAGTACTTC. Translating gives CATSESGTGAGETQYF.

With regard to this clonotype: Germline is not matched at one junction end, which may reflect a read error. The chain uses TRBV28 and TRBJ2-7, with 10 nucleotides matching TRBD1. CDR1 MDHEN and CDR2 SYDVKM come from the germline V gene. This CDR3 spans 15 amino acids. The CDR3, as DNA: TGTGCCAGCAGTGACAGGGGGCCCTTGATCTACGTGCAGTACTTC. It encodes CASSDRGPLIYVQYF.

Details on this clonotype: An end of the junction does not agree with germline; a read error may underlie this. The CDR3 DNA sequence: TGTGCCAGGAGCTTATCCTCAGGTCCCTACGAGCAGTGCTTC. Its protein is CARSLSSGPYEQCF. The chain carries TRBV7-9 and TRBJ2-7; no firm D call. CDR1 SEHNR and CDR2 FQNEAQ come from the germline V gene (reference sequence). The length of the CDR3 is 14 residues.

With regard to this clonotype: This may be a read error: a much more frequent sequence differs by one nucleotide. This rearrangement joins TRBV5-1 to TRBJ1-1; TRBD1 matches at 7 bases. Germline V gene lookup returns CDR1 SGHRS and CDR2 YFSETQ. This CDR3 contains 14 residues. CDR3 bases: TGCGCCAGCCGTATATGGACAGGTGGCACTGAAGCTTACTTT. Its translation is CASRIWTGGTEAYF.

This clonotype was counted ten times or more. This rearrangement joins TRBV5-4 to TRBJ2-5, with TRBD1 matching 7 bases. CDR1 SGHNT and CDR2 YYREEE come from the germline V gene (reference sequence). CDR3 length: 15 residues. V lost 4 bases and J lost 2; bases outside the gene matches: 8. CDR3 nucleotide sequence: TGTGCCAGCAGCGATGGGGAGACAGGGCAAGAGACCCAGTACTTC. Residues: CASSDGETGQETQYF.

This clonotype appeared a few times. The CDR3 nucleotides are TGTGCCAGCAGCTTAGCGCTAAGCGACGGGGAGCTGTTTTTT. This gives the protein CASSLALSDGELFF. V usage is TRBV7-2 and J usage is TRBJ2-2; D remains ambiguous. The V and J ends lost 0 bases and 7 bases respectively, with 9 bases between them. In germline, CDR1 is SGHTA, CDR2 FQGNSA. The CDR3 is 14 amino acids. The variable domain in full, completed from reference TRBV7-2 and TRBJ2-2, reads GAGVSQSPSNKVTEKGKDVELRCDPISGHTALYWYRQSLGQGLEFLIYFQGNSAPDKSGLPSDRFSAERTGGSVSTLTIQRTQQEDSAVYLCASSLALSDGELFFGEGSRLTVL.